This TCR beta chain was identified during a study of cytomegalovirus exposure and HLA in healthy donors. Study findings and constraints: TCR beta V- and J-gene trimming was later associated with a missense DCLRE1C variant. The analysis excluded some indistinguishable V segments, including TRBV6-2 and TRBV6-3. When a later analysis compared HLA-associated TCR beta chains with equally common others, the HLA-associated chains turned out to be more clonally expanded and to have lower generation probabilities. Most TCR sequences proved rare, with some public TCRs found in many donors.

CDR1 is SEHNR, CDR2 FQNEAQ, per germline (reference sequence). The CDR3 has 19 residues. This clone was picked up a small number of times. Its antigen is currently unknown. The junction differs from germline at one of its ends, possibly a read error. A multiplex PCR was run with 60 Vbeta primers and 13 Jbeta primers. The protocol was immunoSEQ multiplex PCR, while the TCRdb copy is restricted to in-frame clones and leaves out a portion. The sample consists of 100,000 to 150,000 clones, less than 80% of them appearing once. This chain connects TRBV7-9 to TRBJ2-6, with TRBD1 as a possible D gene (6 bases). What was sequenced was PBMCs. This receptor was taken from a man in his forties or fifties in good health and CMV-seronegative. CDR3 sequence: CSSSLAFQGYNTGANVLTF. The CDR3 region has the DNA TGTTCCAGCAGCTTAGCGTTTCAGGGGTATAACACTGGGGCCAACGTCCTGACTTTC.